What follows are 30 T cell receptor beta chains derived from one specimen sequenced in a study of CD8+ T cells in alopecia areata. Following extraction, RNA underwent reverse transcription to cDNA, which served as the sequencing template. Here immunoSEQ multiplex PCR was the method, and the copy in TCRdb shows in-frame clones only, minus some. The top ten hold about 3% of the sample, which has about 120,000 clones, roughly 68% seen once. Sample: CD4+ T cells sorted from blood. The source of these receptors is a human donor in good health.

The chain combines TRBV6-1 with TRBJ2-6, with D hard to call. The CDR3 extends over 12 amino acids. CDR1 and CDR2 from the germline V gene are MNHNS and SASEGT. Between the trimmed V and J ends, which lost 11 bases and 1 base, there was a span of 6 bases. Written as DNA, the CDR3 is TGTGCCGGAAGTTCTGGGGCCAACGTCCTGACTTTC. This codes for CAGSSGANVLTF.

The chain joins TRBV7-6 to TRBJ2-5; no firm D call. The CDR3 is 12 amino acids. Trimming removed 5 bases from V and 7 bases from J, with 11 bases in between. CDR1 and CDR2 (germline): SGHVS, FNYEAQ. In nucleotides, the CDR3 is TGTGCCAGCAGCCCCCTGGGTGGGACCCAGTACTTC. This gives the protein CASSPLGGTQYF.

The gene calls are TRBV29-1 and TRBJ1-5; 8 bases are a match to TRBD1. The V and J ends lost 5 bases and 2 bases, in that order; junction bases with no gene match: 8. CDR1 and CDR2 from the germline V gene are SQVTM and ANQGSEA. The CDR3 runs 15 residues. This CDR3 reads CSVLDRGRGNQPQHF. The CDR3 DNA follows: TGCAGCGTTCTAGACAGGGGAAGGGGCAATCAGCCCCAGCATTTT. Full variable domain (rest looked up from reference TRBV29-1 and TRBJ1-5): SAVISQKPSRDICQRGTSLTIQCQVDSQVTMMFWYRQQPGQSLTLIATANQGSEATYESGFVIDKFPISRPNLTFSTLTVSNMSPEDSSIYLCSVLDRGRGNQPQHFGDGTRLSIL.

This chain joins TRBV6-1 and TRBJ1-1; D gene ambiguous. Germline V CDR1 and CDR2: MNHNS, SASEGT. The germline V and J ends were trimmed by 1 base and 5 bases, with 11 bases remaining between them. The length of the CDR3 is 14 residues. The CDR3 protein is CASSEVHLGTEAFF. The CDR3, as DNA: TGTGCCAGCAGTGAAGTACATTTGGGGACTGAAGCTTTCTTT.

The chain combines TRBV7-9 with TRBJ1-2; D remains unclear. This CDR3 has 11 amino acids. The V and J ends lost 1 base and 8 bases respectively, with 5 bases between them. In germline, CDR1 is SEHNR, CDR2 FQNEAQ (reference sequence). The CDR3 reads CASSLEEGYTF. The CDR3 nucleotides read TGTGCCAGCAGCTTAGAAGAGGGCTACACCTTC.

The chain has TRBV29-1 and TRBJ2-7; TRBD1 or TRBD2 may be the D gene (5 bases each). Trimming shortened V by 6 bases and J by 4 bases, and 19 bases separated the two germline ends. Germline CDR1 reads SQVTM; CDR2 reads ANQGSEA. CDR3 size: 14 residues. CDR3 loop: CSVGVPGTFYEQYF. CDR3 in DNA: TGCAGCGTCGGGGTCCCCGGGACGTTTTACGAGCAGTACTTC.

This chain uses TRBV29-1 with TRBJ1-1, with no clear D. V lost 4 bases, J lost 6 bases, and 18 bases lay in between. Germline CDR1 reads SQVTM; CDR2 reads ANQGSEA. This CDR3 comprises 14 residues. The CDR3 bases are TGCAGCGTTGTGGGGATCTTTTCCGACGCTGAAGCTTTCTTT. It is translated as CSVVGIFSDAEAFF.

The CDR3 here is CASSPRGTSGGTDTQYF. CDR3 nucleotides: TGTGCCAGCAGCCCAAGGGGCACTAGCGGGGGAACAGATACGCAGTATTTT. The chain is built from TRBV13 and TRBJ2-3, with 11 bases aligning to TRBD2. Germline-derived CDR1 and CDR2 are PRHDT and FYEKMQ (reference sequence). V shed 5 bases and J 3 bases; nucleotides not matched to a gene: 10. The CDR3 extends over 17 amino acids.

The V call is TRBV6-5, the J call TRBJ2-3, with 8 nucleotides matching TRBD1. The CDR3 is 15 residues long. Trimming cost V 3 bases and J 4 bases; bases outside gene matches: 6. Germline V gene data show CDR1 as MNHEY and CDR2 as SVGAGI. The DNA for the CDR3 is TGTGCCAGCAGTTATGGGACAGGAGCATCAGATACGCAGTATTTT. Its translation: CASSYGTGASDTQYF.

In this sample, this clone turned up many times. V usage is TRBV5-4 and J usage is TRBJ1-4; the D is unclear. The V end was cut by 1 base, the J end by 5 bases, with 9 bases between. CDR1 SGHNT and CDR2 YYREEE come from the germline V gene (reference sequence). The CDR3 totals 14 residues. CDR3 DNA sequence: TGTGCCAGCAGCTTGAAGGATTTGAATGAAAAACTGTTTTTT. Amino acids: CASSLKDLNEKLFF.

This chain joins TRBV4-1 and TRBJ2-7; 11 bases are shared with TRBD2. From germline, CDR1 is MGHRA and CDR2 YSYEKL. V lost 1 base and J lost 9; bases outside the gene matches: 5. The CDR3 loop spans 14 amino acids. This CDR3 reads CASSQGLAGGWQYF. For the CDR3, the DNA is TGCGCCAGCAGCCAAGGTCTAGCGGGGGGCTGGCAGTACTTC.

The chain joins TRBV29-1 to TRBJ2-5; D is uncertain. The V end lost 2 bases, the J end lost 5 bases, and 9 bases lay between the germline ends. CDR1 is SQVTM, CDR2 ANQGSEA, per germline. There are 12 residues in the CDR3. CDR3 sequence reads: CSVETAGETQYF. The CDR3 coding sequence is TGCAGCGTTGAAACAGCCGGTGAGACCCAGTACTTC.

The CDR3 sequence: CAWKLTGGGNTIYF. The CDR3 DNA is TGTGCCTGGAAGCTTACAGGGGGGGGAAACACCATATATTTT. The rearrangement uses TRBV30 and TRBJ1-3, with 8 bases lining up with TRBD1. Germline-derived CDR1 and CDR2 are GTSNPN and SVGIG (reference sequence). The CDR3 is made up of 14 amino acids. The V segment lost 4 bases and the J segment 4 bases; nucleotides outside the gene matches: 6.

CDR3 DNA sequence: TGCGCCAGCAGCCAAGATGCGGGAAATAATTCACCCCTCCACTTT. It is translated as CASSQDAGNNSPLHF. V usage is TRBV4-1 and J usage is TRBJ1-6, with D hard to call. CDR1 is MGHRA, CDR2 YSYEKL, per germline. Trimming stripped 0 bases from V and 5 bases from J, with 8 bases between. CDR3 length equals 15 residues.

This chain joins TRBV30 and TRBJ1-5; 12 bases line up with TRBD1. Germline V gene lookup returns CDR1 GTSNPN and CDR2 SVGIG (reference sequence). The junction had 8 bases not matched to a gene; V was cut back by 3 bases and J by 2 bases. This CDR3 has 17 residues. The CDR3 region is CAWSGTGGSLGNQPQHF. For the CDR3, the DNA is TGTGCCTGGAGCGGGACAGGGGGCTCTCTGGGCAATCAGCCCCAGCATTTT.

The chain has TRBV12-5 and TRBJ2-1; perhaps TRBD2 as D (7 bases). CDR3 length equals 14 residues. CDR1 is LGHNT and CDR2 is FRNRAP in the germline V gene. Deletions cut 4 bases from V and 7 bases from J, with 14 bases between. The CDR3 DNA follows: TGTGCTAGTGGTTACAGGGAGGGTGGGAATGAGCAGTTCTTC. Protein product: CASGYREGGNEQFF.

This clone was detected only a few times. The chain employs TRBV29-1 and TRBJ1-1; a possible D gene is TRBD1 (6 bases). Germline assignment: CDR1 SQVTM and CDR2 ANQGSEA. The CDR3 runs 13 residues. The V and J ends lost 7 bases and 0 bases respectively, with 12 bases between them. CDR3 sequence: CSAQGRVNTEAFF. The CDR3 bases are TGCAGCGCCCAGGGGAGGGTGAACACTGAAGCTTTCTTT.

The J gene is TRBJ2-5, the V gene TRBV5-4; TRBD1 agrees at 7 bases. The V gene end was trimmed by 3 bases and the J gene end by 5 bases; junction bases not matched to a gene: 10. The CDR3 is 15 amino acids. CDR1 and CDR2 from the germline V gene are SGHNT and YYREEE (reference sequence). The CDR3: CASSYGKGQRETQYF. CDR3 nucleotides: TGTGCCAGCAGCTATGGGAAGGGACAGCGGGAGACCCAGTACTTC.

The chain joins TRBV30 to TRBJ2-7; no clear D. Trimming pared 1 base from V and 3 bases from J, leaving 1 base between. Looked up from germline, CDR1 is GTSNPN and CDR2 is SVGIG (reference sequence). This CDR3 region has 10 residues. The CDR3 sequence: CAWSDYEQYF. In DNA form, the CDR3 reads TGTGCCTGGAGTGACTACGAGCAGTACTTC.

This clone was detected once. The chain has TRBV6-5 and TRBJ1-2; D is unresolved. CDR1 MNHEY and CDR2 SVGAGI come from the germline V gene. CDR3 length: 12 residues. The ends were cut back, 0 bases at V and 6 bases at J, with 5 bases in the middle. The CDR3 loop reads CASSYSGDGYTF. The CDR3 coding sequence is TGTGCCAGCAGTTACTCTGGGGATGGCTACACCTTC.

The chain combines TRBV5-6 with TRBJ2-1; D is uncertain. Deletions cut 4 bases from V and 1 base from J, with 12 bases between. This CDR3 has 15 residues. Germline V CDR1 and CDR2: SGHDT, YYEEEE. The CDR3 here is CASSPSAGSYNEQFF. DNA of the CDR3: TGTGCCAGCAGCCCCTCCGCCGGGTCCTACAATGAGCAGTTCTTC. Full variable domain (missing parts from reference TRBV5-6 and TRBJ2-1): DAGVTQSPTHLIKTRGQQVTLRCSPKSGHDTVSWYQQALGQGPQFIFQYYEEEERQRGNFPDRFSGHQFPNYSSELNVNALLLGDSALYLCASSPSAGSYNEQFFGPGTRLTVL.

The chain is built from TRBV30 and TRBJ1-1; 7 bases match TRBD1. The CDR3 contains 13 residues. Germline CDR1 and CDR2: GTSNPN and SVGIG (reference sequence). The junction had 4 bases not matched to a gene; V was cut back by 5 bases and J by 1 base. CDR3 bases: TGTGCCTGGCACAGGGGCAGGAACACTGAAGCTTTCTTT. It translates to CAWHRGRNTEAFF.

The chain joins TRBV6-6 to TRBJ2-3; TRBD1 might be the D (5 bases). Germline CDR1 MNHNY, CDR2 SVGAGI (reference sequence). V shed 2 bases and J shed 4 bases, with 7 bases lying between them. The CDR3 contains 13 residues. The CDR3 protein is CASSYAGSDTQYF. CDR3 coding DNA: TGTGCCAGCAGTTACGCAGGGTCAGATACGCAGTATTTT.

The chain links TRBV6-5 to TRBJ2-6; TRBD1 is a possible D gene (6 bases). The CDR3 has 16 amino acids. Between the trimmed V and J ends, which lost 3 bases and 4 bases, there was a span of 13 bases. Germline V gene sequence: CDR1 MNHEY, CDR2 SVGAGI. The CDR3, as DNA: TGTGCCAGCAGTTATGGTGGGGGCGCAGGGGCCAACGTCCTGACTTTC. Residues: CASSYGGGAGANVLTF.

The chain is built from TRBV7-9 and TRBJ2-3; TRBD2 aligns across 8 bases. Germline V CDR1 and CDR2: SEHNR, FQNEAQ (reference sequence). The CDR3 loop spans 15 amino acids. Germline trimming cut 4 bases from V and 2 bases from J; bases unmatched to any gene: 5. CDR3 region: CASSSAGAPTDTQYF. The CDR3, as DNA: TGTGCCAGCAGCTCAGCGGGGGCCCCCACAGATACGCAGTATTTT.

Written as DNA, the CDR3 is TGTGCCACCAGCAGGACACCGGAGGGGAATGGCTACACCTTC. Its protein product is CATSRTPEGNGYTF. The chain has TRBV15 and TRBJ1-2, with D possibly TRBD1 on 5 matching bases. The germline CDR1 and CDR2 sequences are LNHNV and YYDKDF (reference sequence). The V end was cut by 3 bases, the J end by 6 bases, with 14 bases between. There are 14 residues in the CDR3.

This chain links TRBV30 with TRBJ2-1, with 8 bases lining up with TRBD2. Trimming at V came to 2 bases and at J to 1 base, leaving 7 bases not matched to a gene. Per the germline V gene, CDR1 is GTSNPN and CDR2 is SVGIG (reference sequence). The CDR3 has 16 residues. This CDR3 is CAWSRPGGRSYNEQFF. In nucleotides, the CDR3 is TGTGCCTGGAGTAGGCCGGGGGGGCGGTCCTACAATGAGCAGTTCTTC.

The gene calls are TRBV2 and TRBJ2-3, with a weak D call TRBD2 (5 bases). Germline V gives CDR1 SNHLY, CDR2 FYNNEI. Trimming pared 6 bases from V and 0 bases from J, leaving 10 bases between. This CDR3 contains 14 residues. The CDR3 region is CASRAGPSTDTQYF. For the CDR3, the DNA is TGTGCCAGCAGGGCGGGCCCTAGCACAGATACGCAGTATTTT.

J is TRBJ1-2 and V is TRBV30; the D gene is possibly TRBD1 (5 bases). Trimming shortened V by 0 bases and J by 4 bases, and 9 bases separated the two germline ends. Germline-derived CDR1 and CDR2 are GTSNPN and SVGIG (reference sequence). CDR3 length: 13 residues. CDR3 residues: CAWSVQGAYGYTF. In nucleotides, the CDR3 is TGTGCCTGGAGTGTGCAGGGTGCCTATGGCTACACCTTC.

The V gene is TRBV7-6, the J gene TRBJ2-2; D is uncertain. Per the germline V gene, CDR1 is SGHVS and CDR2 is FNYEAQ. V shed 5 bases and J shed 6 bases, with 10 bases lying between them. CDR3 length: 13 amino acids. CDR3 coding DNA: TGTGCCAGCAGCCGTGGGGTTGCCGGGGAGCTGTTTTTT. It specifies CASSRGVAGELFF.